This T cell receptor beta chain is from a study of cytomegalovirus exposure and HLA in healthy donors. This PCR relied on a set of 60 Vbeta primers and 13 Jbeta primers. The assay was immunoSEQ multiplex PCR, and TCRdb's table has in-frame clones only and misses some. The sample lists 140,000 to 150,000 clones, around 79% seen once, with roughly 3.8% in the top ten. Germline V gene sequence: CDR1 SGHDT, CDR2 YYEEEE. This CDR3 contains 16 residues. The V end was cut by 4 bases, the J end by 2 bases, with 18 bases between. The sample consisted of PBMCs. J is TRBJ1-2 and V is TRBV5-6; D call uncertain. This receptor was taken from a male donor in good health and CMV-seronegative. The CDR3 coding sequence is TGTGCCAGCAGCCGATCACCCAACAGAGGGAACTATGGCTACACCTTC. The encoded protein is CASSRSPNRGNYGYTF.